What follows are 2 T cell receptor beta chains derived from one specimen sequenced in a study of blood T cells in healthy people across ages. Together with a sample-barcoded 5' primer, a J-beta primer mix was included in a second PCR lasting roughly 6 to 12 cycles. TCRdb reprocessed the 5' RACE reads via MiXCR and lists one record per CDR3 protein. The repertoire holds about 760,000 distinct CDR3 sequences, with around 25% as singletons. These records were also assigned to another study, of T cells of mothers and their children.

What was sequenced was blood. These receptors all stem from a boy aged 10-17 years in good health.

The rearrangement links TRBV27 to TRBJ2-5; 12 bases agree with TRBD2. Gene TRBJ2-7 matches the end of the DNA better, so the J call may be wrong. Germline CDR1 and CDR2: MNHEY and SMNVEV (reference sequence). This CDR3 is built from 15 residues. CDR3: CASSFSTSGRTEQYF. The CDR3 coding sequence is TGTGCCAGCAGTTTCTCGACTAGCGGGAGAACCGAGCAGTACTTC.

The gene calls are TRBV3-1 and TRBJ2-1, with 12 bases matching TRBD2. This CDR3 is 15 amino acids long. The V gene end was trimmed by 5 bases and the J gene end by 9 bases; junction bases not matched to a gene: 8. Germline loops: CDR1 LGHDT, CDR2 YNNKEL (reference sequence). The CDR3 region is CASSFGLAGTGEQFF. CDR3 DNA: TGTGCCAGCAGCTTCGGACTAGCGGGGACGGGTGAGCAGTTCTTC.